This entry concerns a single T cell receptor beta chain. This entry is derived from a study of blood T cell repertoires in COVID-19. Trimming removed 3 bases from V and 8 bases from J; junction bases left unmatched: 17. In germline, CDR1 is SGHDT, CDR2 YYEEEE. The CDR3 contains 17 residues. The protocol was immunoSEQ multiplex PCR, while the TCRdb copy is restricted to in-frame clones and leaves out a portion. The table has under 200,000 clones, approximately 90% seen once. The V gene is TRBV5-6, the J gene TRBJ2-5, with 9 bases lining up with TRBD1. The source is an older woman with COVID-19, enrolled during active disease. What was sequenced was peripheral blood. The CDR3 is CASSWGGQGGLVVTQYF. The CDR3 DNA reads TGTGCCAGCAGCTGGGGGGGACAGGGTGGTTTAGTCGTAACCCAGTACTTC.